A single sample gave rise to the 31 T cell receptor beta chains below, sequenced in a study of pediatric ulcerative colitis. The assay was immunoSEQ multiplex PCR, and TCRdb's table has in-frame clones only and misses some. The repertoire holds 60,000 or so clones, with about three quarters as singletons. Sample: blood. The receptors here all came from a boy younger than 18 with moderate ulcerative colitis.

The rearrangement uses TRBV13 and TRBJ2-5; D might be TRBD2 (6 bases). The CDR3 covers 14 residues. V dropped 6 bases and J dropped 2 bases, with 13 bases sitting between them. CDR1 is PRHDT and CDR2 is FYEKMQ in the germline V gene (reference sequence). The CDR3 DNA is TGTGCCAGCAGACTACCGGGACTGCAAGAGACCCAGTACTTC. Its protein product is CASRLPGLQETQYF. Drawing the rest from reference TRBV13 and TRBJ2-5, the complete variable domain is AAGVIQSPRHLIKEKRETATLKCYPIPRHDTVYWYQQGPGQDPQFLISFYEKMQSDKGSIPDRFSAQQFSDYHSELNMSSLELGDSALYFCASRLPGLQETQYFGPGTRLLVL.

The V call is TRBV25-1, the J call TRBJ2-1; 10 bases are shared with TRBD1. Germline CDR1 is MGHDK and CDR2 is SYGVNS. CDR3 size: 15 residues. V lost 7 bases, J lost 8 bases, and 11 bases stayed unmatched. This CDR3 reads CASTNRDRGGHEQFF. CDR3 bases: TGTGCCAGCACCAACCGGGACAGGGGAGGGCATGAGCAGTTCTTC.

The chain joins TRBV5-1 to TRBJ2-1; possible D gene TRBD2, 5 bases. The CDR3 runs 14 residues. The germline V gene encodes CDR1 SGHRS and CDR2 YFSETQ. V gave up 0 bases and J gave up 9 bases, with 13 bases separating them. The CDR3 loop is CASSLGRGRGEQFF. DNA for the CDR3: TGCGCCAGCAGCTTGGGTCGTGGGAGAGGTGAGCAGTTCTTC.

This clone was picked up a small number of times. The rearrangement links TRBV10-2 to TRBJ1-4; weak D call: TRBD1 (6 bases). Germline CDR1 is WSHSY and CDR2 is SAAADI. Trimming took 3 bases from V and 3 from J, leaving 11 bases between them. This CDR3 spans 15 amino acids. Here the CDR3 DNA reads TGCGCCAGCAGTGACTGGGGGGCGGCTAATGAAAAACTGTTTTTT. This codes for CASSDWGAANEKLFF.

This clone was observed a single time. Here the CDR3 DNA reads TGCGCCAGCAGGAGGGACTTAGGGAAGTCTAGCACAGATACGCAGTATTTT. Translating it yields CASRRDLGKSSTDTQYF. J is TRBJ2-3 and V is TRBV5-1; D may be TRBD2 (6 bases). This CDR3 spans 17 amino acids. Deletions cut 5 bases from V and 0 bases from J, with 19 bases between. The germline gives CDR1 SGHRS, CDR2 YFSETQ.

A few counts support this clone. The chain uses TRBV29-1 and TRBJ2-7; D might be TRBD1 (6 bases). The germline V and J ends were trimmed by 2 bases and 2 bases, with 13 bases remaining between them. The germline gives CDR1 SQVTM, CDR2 ANQGSEA. This CDR3 contains 14 residues. CDR3: CSVEPQGNPYEQYF. Written as DNA, the CDR3 is TGCAGCGTTGAACCGCAGGGGAACCCCTACGAGCAGTACTTC.

This clone appeared a few times. The rearrangement joins TRBV5-6 to TRBJ2-7, with D perhaps assigned TRBD1 or TRBD2 (5 bases each). This CDR3 comprises 14 residues. Germline V gene sequence: CDR1 SGHDT, CDR2 YYEEEE. Trimming stripped 2 bases from V and 1 base from J, with 10 bases between. In nucleotides, the CDR3 is TGTGCCAGCAGCTTTACGGGACGGTCCTACGAGCAGTACTTC. It specifies CASSFTGRSYEQYF.

The gene calls are TRBV12-5 and TRBJ2-5; D gene ambiguous. Trimming took off 2 bases at V and 5 bases at J, with 15 bases between the two ends. Germline V gives CDR1 LGHNT, CDR2 FRNRAP. The CDR3 extends over 15 amino acids. This CDR3 reads CASGLFADVSETQYF. CDR3 DNA sequence: TGTGCTAGTGGTTTGTTTGCGGATGTATCGGAGACCCAGTACTTC.

The CDR3 DNA is TGCGCCAGCAGCCAGGCAGACAGGGGAAGGGGAGCTGAAGCTTTCTTT. As protein: CASSQADRGRGAEAFF. The chain joins TRBV4-1 to TRBJ1-1; 8 nucleotides match TRBD1. The CDR3 has 16 residues. CDR1 MGHRA and CDR2 YSYEKL come from the germline V gene. With V trimmed by 3 bases and J by 6 bases, 12 bases remained unmatched.

The rearrangement joins TRBV5-4 to TRBJ2-7; 10 nucleotides match TRBD2. Unmatched junction bases numbered 11, after V lost 3 bases and J lost 11 bases. Germline-derived CDR1 and CDR2 are SGHNT and YYREEE (reference sequence). The CDR3 is 14 residues long. The CDR3 protein is CASSSHLEAGGKYF. The CDR3 region has the DNA TGTGCCAGCAGCTCTCACCTAGAAGCGGGGGGGAAGTACTTC.

The genes are TRBV10-2 and TRBJ2-7; TRBD2 matches 11 bases. The CDR3 is 14 amino acids. With V trimmed by 8 bases and J by 1 base, 4 bases remained unmatched. Germline V gives CDR1 WSHSY, CDR2 SAAADI. CDR3 loop: CASYPSGGSYEQYF. CDR3 coding DNA: TGCGCCAGCTATCCTAGCGGGGGGTCCTACGAGCAGTACTTC.

This clone was recorded only once. The V and J genes are TRBV29-1 and TRBJ2-2, with TRBD2 matching 7 bases. The CDR3 covers 16 residues. From germline, CDR1 is SQVTM and CDR2 ANQGSEA. Trimming removed 4 bases from V and 8 bases from J; junction bases left unmatched: 16. The CDR3 region has the DNA TGCAGCGTTGGAATCGGCCGGGGGGACGGCATTGGGGAGCTGTTTTTT. Amino acid sequence: CSVGIGRGDGIGELFF.

The chain has TRBV29-1 and TRBJ2-5, with TRBD2 matching over 13 bases. The V segment lost 4 bases and the J segment 5 bases; nucleotides outside the gene matches: 7. Germline V CDR1 and CDR2: SQVTM, ANQGSEA. CDR3 size: 15 residues. The CDR3 coding sequence is TGCAGCGTTGGACTAGCGGGGGGAGTCTGGGAGACCCAGTACTTC. This translates into CSVGLAGGVWETQYF.

This clone appeared once. The J gene is TRBJ2-5, the V gene TRBV30, with D perhaps TRBD1 (6 bases). The germline V gene encodes CDR1 GTSNPN and CDR2 SVGIG (reference sequence). V was pared by 1 base and J by 1 base, with 13 bases between. CDR3 length equals 15 residues. In nucleotides, the CDR3 is TGTGCCTGGAGTGAGGGACACCGAATCCAAGAGACCCAGTACTTC. Its protein is CAWSEGHRIQETQYF.

CDR3 residues: CASSPGQGRKQYF. The CDR3 DNA reads TGCGCCAGCAGTCCGGGACAGGGGAGAAAGCAGTACTTC. This rearrangement joins TRBV10-2 to TRBJ2-7; 10 bases map to TRBD1. CDR1 and CDR2 from the germline V gene are WSHSY and SAAADI. This CDR3 is 13 amino acids long. The ends lost 5 bases at V and 8 bases at J; junction bases unmatched: 6.

This sequence joins TRBV4-1 and TRBJ1-2; D remains ambiguous. The CDR3 consists of 14 residues. Trimming took off 0 bases at V and 7 bases at J, with 12 bases between the two ends. Germline CDR1 reads MGHRA; CDR2 reads YSYEKL. This CDR3 is CASSQDSEGFGYTF. Here the CDR3 DNA reads TGCGCCAGCAGCCAAGATTCGGAGGGCTTTGGCTACACCTTC.

This chain joins TRBV7-2 and TRBJ2-1; 7 bases fit TRBD2. The germline gives CDR1 SGHTA, CDR2 FQGNSA. The CDR3 totals 12 residues. V shed 5 bases and J 9 bases; nucleotides not matched to a gene: 4. DNA for the CDR3: TGTGCCAGCAGCAAACCGGGGGGTGAGCAGTTCTTC. Translation gives CASSKPGGEQFF.

This clone was counted a single time. V is TRBV6-5 and J is TRBJ1-1, with D hard to call. The CDR3 sequence is 15 residues long. V gave up 0 bases and J gave up 0 bases, with 8 bases separating them. The germline V gene encodes CDR1 MNHEY and CDR2 SVGAGI. This CDR3 is CASSYSSGMNTEAFF. Written as DNA, the CDR3 is TGTGCCAGCAGTTACTCGAGCGGGATGAACACTGAAGCTTTCTTT.

This chain joins TRBV29-1 and TRBJ1-2; 7 bases line up with TRBD1. CDR3 size: 14 residues. V was pared by 8 bases and J by 0 bases, with 9 bases of the junction left unmatched. The germline V gene encodes CDR1 SQVTM and CDR2 ANQGSEA. The chain's CDR3 is CSISQGRTNYGYTF. CDR3 nucleotide sequence: TGCAGCATATCACAGGGGCGGACTAACTATGGCTACACCTTC. Using reference TRBV29-1 and TRBJ1-2 for the parts outside the CDR3, the full variable domain is SAVISQKPSRDICQRGTSLTIQCQVDSQVTMMFWYRQQPGQSLTLIATANQGSEATYESGFVIDKFPISRPNLTFSTLTVSNMSPEDSSIYLCSISQGRTNYGYTFGSGTRLTVV.

The V and J genes are TRBV30 and TRBJ1-1; D unresolved. The CDR3 covers 13 residues. Trimming removed 1 base at V and 1 base at J, with 7 bases between. Germline V gene sequence: CDR1 GTSNPN, CDR2 SVGIG (reference sequence). This CDR3 is CAWSGHRNTEAFF. The CDR3 nucleotides are TGTGCCTGGAGTGGACATCGGAACACTGAAGCTTTCTTT.

The chain has TRBV5-4 and TRBJ2-7; 8 nucleotides align to TRBD2. Germline-derived CDR1 and CDR2 are SGHNT and YYREEE (reference sequence). J lost 5 bases, V lost 0 bases, and 10 bases had no gene match. This CDR3 contains 16 residues. CDR3 amino acids: CASSLAKSRGDHEQYF. The CDR3 nucleotides read TGTGCCAGCAGCTTGGCCAAGTCGCGGGGGGATCACGAGCAGTACTTC.

The chain is built from TRBV7-9 and TRBJ1-5; D unclear. The germline CDR1 and CDR2 sequences are SEHNR and FQNEAQ (reference sequence). The CDR3 runs to 16 residues. The V and J ends lost 1 base and 4 bases respectively, with 14 bases between them. In DNA, the CDR3 is TGTGCCAGCAGCTTAGAGTTAGGGTCGGAAAATCAGCCCCAGCATTTT. Translation gives CASSLELGSENQPQHF. The full variable domain, completed using reference TRBV7-9 and TRBJ1-5, is DTGVSQNPRHKITKRGQNVTFRCDPISEHNRLYWYRQTLGQGPEFLTYFQNEAQLEKSRLLSDRFSAERPKGSFSTLEIQRTEQGDSAMYLCASSLELGSENQPQHFGDGTRLSIL.

The chain combines TRBV7-9 with TRBJ2-1; D is perhaps TRBD2 (6 bases). The CDR3 has 17 residues. Germline values: CDR1 SEHNR, CDR2 FQNEAQ (reference sequence). Trimming removed 1 base at V and 4 bases at J, with 17 bases between. The CDR3 bases are TGTGCCAGCAGCTTAGGTTGGAGTGGCGGGGAATACAATGAGCAGTTCTTC. Amino acids: CASSLGWSGGEYNEQFF.

V is TRBV4-1 and J is TRBJ2-5, with D unclear. The V gene's germline CDR1 is MGHRA and CDR2 YSYEKL. This CDR3 has 14 amino acids. V was cut by 1 base and J by 5 bases, with 11 bases left in between. CDR3 bases: TGCGCCAGCAGCCAAGTGGTTAGCAGGGAGACCCAGTACTTC. Translated, it gives CASSQVVSRETQYF.

The CDR3 DNA reads as TGCGCCAGCAGCCTAGACAGGGTCCCATTTCGCAATCAGCCCCAGCATTTT. Translation gives CASSLDRVPFRNQPQHF. The chain carries TRBV5-1 and TRBJ1-5; 7 bases align to TRBD1. The V and J ends lost 4 bases and 2 bases, in that order; junction bases with no gene match: 12. Germline CDR1 SGHRS, CDR2 YFSETQ. CDR3 length: 17 residues.

The chain recombines TRBV7-2 with TRBJ1-1; D is perhaps TRBD1 (5 bases). There are 13 residues in the CDR3. Germline CDR1 is SGHTA and CDR2 is FQGNSA. Trimming pared 4 bases from V and 8 bases from J, leaving 14 bases between. The CDR3 here is CASSYESRDEAFF. The CDR3, as DNA: TGTGCCAGCAGCTATGAGAGCCGGGACGAAGCTTTCTTT.

The rearrangement uses TRBV18 and TRBJ1-1; TRBD1 matches at 8 bases. This CDR3 region has 16 residues. Trimming removed 3 bases from V and 4 bases from J; junction bases left unmatched: 10. Germline CDR1 reads KGHSH; CDR2 reads LQKENI. CDR3 in amino acids: CASSPTLTGEGTEAFF. The CDR3 coding sequence is TGTGCCAGCTCACCGACATTGACAGGGGAGGGCACTGAAGCTTTCTTT.

The V and J genes are TRBV29-1 and TRBJ1-1; no reliable D call. The CDR3 spans 14 residues. Germline CDR1 and CDR2: SQVTM and ANQGSEA. Between the trimmed V and J ends, which lost 0 bases and 7 bases, there was a span of 15 bases. Written as DNA, the CDR3 is TGCAGCGTTGAAGATCACGGCAGACGTGGTGAAGCTTTCTTT. Translated: CSVEDHGRRGEAFF.

This clone was picked up one time. The chain employs TRBV7-9 and TRBJ2-3; 8 bases match TRBD2. V dropped 2 bases and J dropped 1; count of bases not matched to a gene: 5. The CDR3 covers 16 residues. The V gene's germline CDR1 is SEHNR and CDR2 FQNEAQ (reference sequence). CDR3 amino acids: CASSLPKGLGTDTQYF. The CDR3 DNA is TGTGCCAGCAGCTTACCTAAGGGACTAGGCACAGATACGCAGTATTTT. Full variable domain (rest looked up from reference TRBV7-9 and TRBJ2-3): DTGVSQNPRHKITKRGQNVTFRCDPISEHNRLYWYRQTLGQGPEFLTYFQNEAQLEKSRLLSDRFSAERPKGSFSTLEIQRTEQGDSAMYLCASSLPKGLGTDTQYFGPGTRLTVL.

J is TRBJ2-3 and V is TRBV12-5, with 8 bases aligning to TRBD2. Germline V gene data show CDR1 as LGHNT and CDR2 as FRNRAP. The trim removed 3 bases at V and 2 bases at J, leaving 4 bases unmatched. CDR3 length: 15 residues. Here the CDR3 reads CASGFLAGPTDTQYF. The CDR3 DNA is TGTGCTAGTGGTTTTCTAGCGGGCCCCACAGATACGCAGTATTTT.

This clone occurred once. The genes are TRBV9 and TRBJ2-7; 9 bases map to TRBD2. With V trimmed by 3 bases and J by 5 bases, 9 bases remained unmatched. This CDR3 spans 15 amino acids. Germline CDR1 reads SGDLS; CDR2 reads YYNGEE. The CDR3 nucleotides read TGTGCCAGCAGCGCAGGTAGCGGGAGTGAGGACGAGCAGTACTTC. This translates into CASSAGSGSEDEQYF.